A single sample is the source of the 21 T cell receptor beta chains below, sequenced in a study of CD8 T cells in Susac syndrome. An amount of RNA that ranged from 0.5 to 1 ug was reverse transcribed with random hexamers. TCRdb itself ran the immunoSEQ multiplex PCR reads through MiXCR, one entry per CDR3 protein. This table has roughly 84,000 distinct CDR3 sequences, about 95% appearing once. The sample was CD8+ T cells from PBMCs. The origin of the receptors is a human donor with Susac syndrome.

The rearrangement joins TRBV7-2 to TRBJ2-5; D perhaps matches TRBD1 (5 bases). Per the germline V gene, CDR1 is SGHTA and CDR2 is FQGNSA. V lost 5 bases and J 8 bases, leaving 9 bases between the germline ends. The CDR3 has 11 amino acids. The CDR3 reads CASSTTGTQYF. The CDR3 coding sequence is TGTGCCAGCAGCACCACAGGAACCCAGTACTTC.

This chain connects TRBV12-3 or TRBV12-4 to TRBJ2-3; D unresolved. With 1 base removed from V and 2 bases from J, the gap between germline ends came to 7 bases. The length of the CDR3 is 14 residues. Here the CDR3 DNA reads TGTGCCAGCAGTTTAGGATACCCCACAGATACGCAGTATTTT. Protein: CASSLGYPTDTQYF.

The CDR3 spells CSAQSRDDLGYEQYV. CDR3 nucleotide sequence: TGCAGTGCTCAGTCCCGGGACGATCTTGGCTACGAGCAGTACGTC. The rearrangement links TRBV20-1 to TRBJ2-7; D may correspond to TRBD1 or TRBD2 (5 bases each). The V gene's germline CDR1 is DFQATT and CDR2 SNEGSKA (reference sequence). CDR3 length equals 15 residues. The V end was cut by 5 bases, the J end by 3 bases, with 20 bases between.

The rearrangement uses TRBV6-2 or TRBV6-3 and TRBJ2-7; possibly TRBD1 or TRBD2 for D (5 bases each). Per germline, CDR1 MNHEY and CDR2 SVGEGT. This CDR3 has 14 residues. Trimming cost V 4 bases and J 0 bases, with 10 bases left between them. The CDR3 sequence is CASSSGHFSYEQYV. The CDR3 bases are TGTGCCAGCAGTTCGGGGCACTTCTCCTACGAGCAGTACGTC.

The rearrangement uses TRBV3-1 and TRBJ2-7; possibly TRBD2 for D (6 bases). Germline CDR1 LGHDT, CDR2 YNNKEL (reference sequence). Trimming removed 4 bases from V and 0 bases from J, with 10 bases in between. The CDR3 length is 14 residues. CDR3 amino acids: CASSRDLSSYEQYF. For the CDR3, the DNA is TGTGCCAGCAGCCGGGACTTGAGCTCCTACGAGCAGTACTTC.

This clonotype was counted a few times. As DNA, the CDR3 is TGTGCCAGCTCAACCCCCCAAGGACAGAGCACTGAAGCTTTCTTT. This encodes CASSTPQGQSTEAFF. This rearrangement joins TRBV18 to TRBJ1-1; D might be TRBD1 (6 bases). Germline CDR1 reads KGHSH; CDR2 reads LQKENI. V dropped 5 bases and J dropped 4 bases, with 17 bases sitting between them. The CDR3 totals 15 residues.

The chain recombines TRBV27 with TRBJ1-1; D remains unclear. The germline CDR1 and CDR2 sequences are MNHEY and SMNVEV (reference sequence). The CDR3 contains 14 residues. The germline V and J ends were trimmed by 0 bases and 5 bases, with 10 bases remaining between them. The chain's CDR3 is CASSLSPGRTEAFF. The CDR3 bases are TGTGCCAGCAGTTTATCCCCCGGAAGGACTGAAGCTTTCTTT.

This clonotype was seen only once. The chain recombines TRBV19 with TRBJ2-7; 8 bases fit TRBD1. The CDR3 totals 14 residues. Germline values: CDR1 LNHDA, CDR2 SQIVND (reference sequence). The V and J ends lost 3 bases and 4 bases, in that order; junction bases with no gene match: 5. Here the CDR3 DNA reads TGTGCCAGTAGTATGGCAGGGGGCGAGTACGAGCAGTACTTC. It yields the protein CASSMAGGEYEQYF. Variable domain in full (rest from reference TRBV19 and TRBJ2-7): DGGITQSPKYLFRKEGQNVTLSCEQNLNHDAMYWYRQDPGQGLRLIYYSQIVNDFQKGDIAEGYSVSREKKESFPLTVTSAQKNPTAFYLCASSMAGGEYEQYFGPGTRLTVT.

The CDR3 region is CASSYGHYEQYF. CDR3 sequence (DNA): TGTGCCAGCAGTTACGGGCATTACGAGCAGTACTTC. The V and J genes are TRBV6-6 and TRBJ2-7; D is unresolved. V lost 2 bases and J 4 bases, leaving 6 bases between the germline ends. The CDR3 totals 12 residues. Germline-derived CDR1 and CDR2 are MNHNY and SVGAGI (reference sequence).

The CDR3 DNA is TGTGCCTGGAGTAAGGGAATTTACAATGAGCAGTTCTTC. This gives the protein CAWSKGIYNEQFF. The rearrangement joins TRBV30 to TRBJ2-1, with D unclear. Trimming took off 2 bases at V and 4 bases at J, with 9 bases between the two ends. Per the germline V gene, CDR1 is GTSNPN and CDR2 is SVGIG (reference sequence). The CDR3 length is 13 residues.

This chain links TRBV30 with TRBJ2-3; D remains ambiguous. Germline V gives CDR1 GTSNPN, CDR2 SVGIG (reference sequence). This CDR3 contains 13 residues. Trimming removed 2 bases from V and 6 bases from J, with 12 bases in between. CDR3 sequence reads: CAWSFMAGDTQYF. In nucleotides, the CDR3 is TGTGCCTGGAGTTTCATGGCCGGGGATACGCAGTATTTT.

In nucleotides, the CDR3 is TGTGCCAGCAGCCTGGAACTAGCGGGAGGCCACGAGCAGTACTTC. It is translated as CASSLELAGGHEQYF. V usage is TRBV14 and J usage is TRBJ2-7; 12 bases align to TRBD2. V was pared by 4 bases and J by 5 bases, with 6 bases of the junction left unmatched. Germline loops: CDR1 SGHDN, CDR2 FVKESK. This CDR3 contains 15 residues.

The rearrangement links TRBV5-1 to TRBJ2-6, with D unclear. The germline V gene encodes CDR1 SGHRS and CDR2 YFSETQ. The CDR3 runs to 18 residues. The germline V and J ends were trimmed by 0 bases and 0 bases, with 13 bases remaining between them. CDR3 nucleotide sequence: TGCGCCAGCAGCTTGGACAGCTTACCTCCCTCTGGGGCCAACGTCCTGACTTTC. Translated: CASSLDSLPPSGANVLTF.

This chain uses TRBV20-1 with TRBJ2-3; TRBD2 matches 9 bases. Losses at the gene ends were 0 bases for V and 9 bases for J; bases not matched to a gene: 13. The CDR3 contains 16 residues. The V gene's germline CDR1 is DFQATT and CDR2 SNEGSKA (reference sequence). CDR3 bases: TGCAGTGCTAGAGATCGTGGACCTAGCGGGGCGATCACGCAGTATTTT. Protein product: CSARDRGPSGAITQYF.

The rearrangement uses TRBV20-1 and TRBJ2-2; D gene unclear. CDR1 and CDR2 (germline): DFQATT, SNEGSKA (reference sequence). CDR3 length: 17 amino acids. With 6 bases removed from V and 0 bases from J, the gap between germline ends came to 20 bases. Here the CDR3 DNA reads TGCAGTGCGCCCCCCCCTCCACCGGCGGCGAACACCGGGGAGCTGTTTTTT. Amino acids: CSAPPPPPAANTGELFF.

In its sample, this clonotype was seen a few times. The rearrangement uses TRBV9 and TRBJ2-7, with D perhaps TRBD1 (5 bases). Germline V gene lookup returns CDR1 SGDLS and CDR2 YYNGEE. Trimming cost V 2 bases and J 1 base, with 7 bases left between them. The CDR3 is 13 residues long. The CDR3 DNA reads TGTGCCAGCAGCGTTGACAGTTCCTACGAGCAGTACTTC. Residues: CASSVDSSYEQYF.

The chain employs TRBV29-1 and TRBJ2-7; perhaps D is TRBD1 or TRBD2 (5 bases each). In germline, CDR1 is SQVTM, CDR2 ANQGSEA. Trimming removed 5 bases from V and 3 bases from J, with 17 bases in between. The CDR3 is 14 amino acids. Here the CDR3 reads CSVTARDERYEQYF. CDR3 sequence (DNA): TGCAGCGTTACCGCCAGGGACGAACGCTACGAGCAGTACTTC.

V gene TRBV15 combines with J gene TRBJ2-1; unclear D gene. Between the trimmed V and J ends, which lost 0 bases and 8 bases, there was a span of 8 bases. Germline-derived CDR1 and CDR2 are LNHNV and YYDKDF (reference sequence). The CDR3 runs 13 residues. The CDR3 sequence is CATSRDFRDEQFF. As DNA, the CDR3 is TGTGCCACCAGCAGAGATTTCCGGGATGAGCAGTTCTTC.

The chain employs TRBV30 and TRBJ1-5; D not resolved. CDR1 and CDR2 from the germline V gene are GTSNPN and SVGIG (reference sequence). Trimming pared 3 bases from V and 5 bases from J, leaving 5 bases between. The CDR3 spans 11 residues. CDR3 loop: CAWRGHQPQHF. In DNA form, the CDR3 reads TGTGCCTGGAGGGGCCATCAGCCCCAGCATTTT.

This chain links TRBV30 with TRBJ2-7; D remains unclear. This CDR3 spans 13 amino acids. In germline, CDR1 is GTSNPN, CDR2 SVGIG (reference sequence). V gave up 4 bases and J gave up 2 bases, with 12 bases separating them. CDR3 sequence reads: CAWTPDRTYEQYF. In nucleotides, the CDR3 is TGTGCCTGGACCCCCGACCGAACCTACGAGCAGTACTTC.

V is TRBV7-8 and J is TRBJ2-1; TRBD2 might be the D (6 bases). The CDR3 sequence is 13 residues long. Looked up from germline, CDR1 is SGHVS and CDR2 is FQNEAQ. V was clipped by 5 bases and J by 5 bases, with 10 bases between them. The CDR3 DNA follows: TGTGCCAGCAGCCGGGAGAATCACAATGAGCAGTTCTTC. Translated: CASSRENHNEQFF.